The rows below give T cell receptor beta chains drawn from one sample of a study of blood T cells in healthy people across ages. TCRdb processed the 5' RACE reads anew with MiXCR; each CDR3 protein has one entry. The sample includes around 780,000 distinct CDR3 sequences, approximately 60% of them seen just once. Sequenced input: blood. These receptors all stem from a middle-aged man in good health. Each CDR3 is given with its conserved first and last residue. The D gene is left open where the match is weak. Rows may omit the clone size; those that give it use once, few, many or a size class.

TRBV4-1,TRBJ2-7,-,-,TGCGCCAGCAGCCAAAATCCGGGAATCCGACTCGAGCAGTACTTC,CASSQNPGIRLEQYF
TRBV4-3,TRBJ2-3,-,-,TGCGCCAGCAGCCGTAGAGGAATGGGCACAGATACGCAGTATTTT,CASSRRGMGTDTQYF
TRBV20-1,TRBJ1-1,-,-,TGCAGTGCTGGGAGAAGACTCAGGGGGAACACTGAAGCTTTCTTT,CSAGRRLRGNTEAFF
TRBV6-2/TRBV6-3,TRBJ2-7,-,TRBD1,TGTGCCAGCAGGGGGACAGGAAAGGCCTACGGGCAGTACTTC,CASRGTGKAYGQYF
TRBV12-3/TRBV12-4,TRBJ2-3,-,TRBD2,TGTGCCAGCGCCCCCGGTAGCGGGAGCACAGATACGCAGTATTTT,CASAPGSGSTDTQYF
TRBV27,TRBJ1-2,-,TRBD1,TGTGCCAGCAGTAAACCGGGACAGGGGAGCGGCTACACCTTC,CASSKPGQGSGYTF
TRBV5-4,TRBJ2-5,-,-,TGTGCCAGCAGCTCCCCCCCTGTTGAGACCCAGTACTTC,CASSSPPVETQYF
TRBV10-3,TRBJ2-3,-,TRBD2,TGTGCCATCAGTGAGTCGGGACTAGCGGGAGTGGCGGATACGCAGTATTTT,CAISESGLAGVADTQYF
TRBV13,TRBJ1-2,-,-,TGTGCCAGCAGCTCATTAGACAGAAACTATGGCTACACCTTC,CASSSLDRNYGYTF
TRBV5-1,TRBJ2-7,many,TRBD2,TGTGCCAGCAGTAGCGGGGGTAGCTACGAGCAGTACTTC,CASSSGGSYEQYF
TRBV24-1,TRBJ2-3,-,-,TGTGCCACCAAAACAGGGGGAGGGGATACGCAGTATTTT,CATKTGGGDTQYF
TRBV20-1,TRBJ1-4,few,-,TGCAGTGCTAGAGATCTCACAGCGCCCGCGACAACTAATGAAAAACTGTTTTTT,CSARDLTAPATTNEKLFF
TRBV20-1,TRBJ2-7,-,TRBD1,TGCAGTGCAGGACCGGGACAGGGCGGTCTCGGGGAGCAGTACTTC,CSAGPGQGGLGEQYF
TRBV7-2,TRBJ2-1,-,TRBD1,TGTGTCAGCAGCTTAGCCCAGTCGGGGACAGCCTCCTACAATGAGCAGTTCTTC,CVSSLAQSGTASYNEQFF
TRBV20-1,TRBJ2-5,-,TRBD1,TGCAGGCCGGGACAGGGCCAAGAGACCCAGTACTTC,CRPGQGQETQYF
TRBV5-5,TRBJ2-3,-,TRBD1,TGTGCCAGCAGCTTTGGGACAGGGCGATTTGTGGATACGCAGTATTTT,CASSFGTGRFVDTQYF
TRBV4-1,TRBJ2-7,few,TRBD1,TGCGCCAGCAGCTATACCCCGGGACAGTCCTACGAGCAGTACTTC,CASSYTPGQSYEQYF
TRBV4-1,TRBJ2-5,-,-,TGCGCCAGCAGCCTGACAGTGGTTGAGACCCAGTACTTC,CASSLTVVETQYF
TRBV6-5,TRBJ2-1,-,-,TGTGCCAGCAGACCCGTCGGTGGGGTACGCAATGAGCAGTTCTTC,CASRPVGGVRNEQFF
TRBV20-1,TRBJ1-2,-,-,TGCAGTGCTAGAAAAGCGATCGGGAGGGGCTCTAACTATGGCTACACCTTC,CSARKAIGRGSNYGYTF
TRBV20-1,TRBJ1-6,-,-,TGCAGTGCTAGAACGGACGGGAGCTCCTATAATTCACCCCTCCACTTT,CSARTDGSSYNSPLHF
TRBV6-5,TRBJ1-2,once,TRBD1,TGTGCCAGCAGCCCCGGACAGGAAGGCTACACCTTC,CASSPGQEGYTF
TRBV6-6,TRBJ2-3,few,-,TGTGCCAGCACCACCGGTAATACGCAGTATTTT,CASTTGNTQYF
TRBV29-1,TRBJ2-3,-,-,TGCAGCGTTGAAACGGCTAGCACAGATACGCAGTATTTT,CSVETASTDTQYF
TRBV24-1,TRBJ2-7,-,TRBD2,TGTGCCACCAGTGATACGGGGGGGCTCGATGAGCAGTACTTC,CATSDTGGLDEQYF
TRBV9,TRBJ2-3,-,TRBD2,TGTGCCAGCAGCGTAGTGAGCGGGGGCACAGATACGCAGTATTTT,CASSVVSGGTDTQYF
TRBV4-2,TRBJ1-5,-,-,TGTGCCAGCAGCCAAGATTCATGGGGTCAGCCCCAGCATTTT,CASSQDSWGQPQHF
TRBV5-1,TRBJ2-3,-,TRBD1,TGCGCCAGCAGCCGAAAATCTAGACAGGGGGCGAACACAGATACGCAGTATTTT,CASSRKSRQGANTDTQYF
TRBV7-9,TRBJ2-4,few,-,TGTGCCAGCAGCTTAGGGCAAGAGCTGGGGTACTTC,CASSLGQELGYF
TRBV7-2,TRBJ2-4,-,TRBD2,TGTGCCAGCAGCTTATTTTTGCTAGCGGGAGAACAAGAGACCCAGTATTTC,CASSLFLLAGEQETQYF
TRBV12-3/TRBV12-4,TRBJ1-1,-,TRBD1,TGTGCCAGCAGTGTGACAGGGGTTGATCGAACTGAAGCTTTCTTT,CASSVTGVDRTEAFF
TRBV7-3,TRBJ2-3,-,TRBD2,TGTGCCAGCACCCGGACTAGCGCGGACCACACAGATACGCAGTATTTT,CASTRTSADHTDTQYF
TRBV20-1,TRBJ2-3,-,TRBD2,TGCAGTGCTAGAGATGAAGGGCGGGGGGGCCGGACGCAGTATTTT,CSARDEGRGGRTQYF
TRBV20-1,TRBJ2-1,-,TRBD2,TGCAGTGCCACGACTAGCTCGGAAGAGCAGTTCTTC,CSATTSSEEQFF
TRBV7-6,TRBJ1-2,few,-,TGTGCCAGCAGCCCCCTTGGTCGGGGAGGCTATGGCTACACCTTC,CASSPLGRGGYGYTF
TRBV27,TRBJ1-2,-,-,TGTGCCAGCAGGAAAAACAATGGCTGCACCTTC,CASRKNNGCTF
TRBV7-9,TRBJ2-1,-,-,TGTGCCAGCACCCTATTGACAGACCAGTACAATGAGCAGTTCTTC,CASTLLTDQYNEQFF
TRBV7-2,TRBJ2-3,-,TRBD1,TGTGCCAGCAGCTTAGCGAGAGGGGACAGCTCAGATACGCAGTATTTT,CASSLARGDSSDTQYF
TRBV7-2,TRBJ2-1,few,TRBD2,TGTGCCAGCAGATCGGCGGGAGGGGATGAGCAGTTCTTC,CASRSAGGDEQFF